These 11 T cell receptor beta chains share one sample of origin, sequenced in a study of tumour-infiltrating T cells in Burkitt lymphoma. The assay was immunoSEQ multiplex PCR, and TCRdb's table has in-frame clones only and misses some. The sample has about 13,000 clones, 85% seen once. The material sequenced was tumor tissue. The origin of the receptors is a human donor with diffuse large B-cell lymphoma.

The chain is built from TRBV27 and TRBJ2-7, with TRBD1 matching 7 bases. The CDR3 is 12 residues long. Germline V gives CDR1 MNHEY, CDR2 SMNVEV (reference sequence). The V segment lost 8 bases and the J segment 3 bases; nucleotides outside the gene matches: 4. Here the CDR3 DNA reads TGTGCCAGCGGACAGGTAATCTACGAGCAGTACTTC. Its protein product is CASGQVIYEQYF.

V gene TRBV20-1 combines with J gene TRBJ1-2; D call uncertain. Germline V gene lookup returns CDR1 DFQATT and CDR2 SNEGSKA (reference sequence). The CDR3 sequence is 11 residues long. This CDR3 is CTPAETGGYTF. In nucleotides, the CDR3 is TGCACCCCGGCGGAGACTGGCGGCTACACCTTC.

This chain connects TRBV5-8 to TRBJ1-1; D call uncertain. Trimming took 0 bases from V and 8 from J, leaving 11 bases between them. The CDR3 runs to 13 residues. Per the germline V gene, CDR1 is SGHTS and CDR2 is YDEGEE. The CDR3 DNA follows: TGTGCCAGCAGCTTGGGGGCAAGCCGAGAAGCTTTCTTT. Its translation: CASSLGASREAFF.

The J gene is TRBJ2-1, the V gene TRBV4-1; no definite D call. The V gene lost 2 bases and the J gene lost 7 bases, with 3 bases spanning the gap. Germline-derived CDR1 and CDR2 are MGHRA and YSYEKL. The CDR3 has 11 residues. Written as DNA, the CDR3 is TGCGCCAGCAGCCAATTAAATGAGCAGTTCTTC. Protein product: CASSQLNEQFF.

The chain couples TRBV5-1 to TRBJ2-1; 11 nucleotides align to TRBD2. J lost 3 bases, V lost 4 bases, and 12 bases had no gene match. The CDR3 extends over 18 amino acids. Germline V CDR1 and CDR2: SGHRS, YFSETQ. CDR3 nucleotide sequence: TGCGCCAGCAGCCCAACATATAGCGGGAGGGCCGACTACAATGAGCAGTTCTTC. Its translation is CASSPTYSGRADYNEQFF. Full variable domain (remainder filled in from reference TRBV5-1 and TRBJ2-1): KAGVTQTPRYLIKTRGQQVTLSCSPISGHRSVSWYQQTPGQGLQFLFEYFSETQRNKGNFPGRFSGRQFSNSRSEMNVSTLELGDSALYLCASSPTYSGRADYNEQFFGPGTRLTVL.

The chain joins TRBV9 to TRBJ1-1; D not resolved. Germline V gene sequence: CDR1 SGDLS, CDR2 YYNGEE. V shed 0 bases and J shed 1 base, with 4 bases lying between them. The CDR3 length is 13 residues. CDR3 bases: TGTGCCAGCAGCGTAGCAACGAACACTGAAGCTTTCTTT. This sequence encodes CASSVATNTEAFF.

The chain joins TRBV11-2 to TRBJ1-1; D remains ambiguous. Between the trimmed V and J ends, which lost 1 base and 1 base, there was a span of 4 bases. Germline CDR1 and CDR2: SGHAT and FQNNGV. This CDR3 comprises 13 residues. CDR3: CASSLVWNTEAFF. CDR3 DNA: TGTGCCAGCAGCTTAGTATGGAACACTGAAGCTTTCTTT.

The chain uses TRBV10-2 and TRBJ2-5; 7 nucleotides agree with TRBD1. With the DNA end fitting TRBJ2-7 better, the J assignment may be wrong. Germline CDR1 is WSHSY and CDR2 is SAAADI. The CDR3 has 11 amino acids. CDR3 nucleotides: TGCGCCAGTAGGGACAGCTACGAGCAGTACTTC. Residues: CASRDSYEQYF.

CDR3 residues: CASSLGGRNTGELFF. CDR3 sequence (DNA): TGCGCCAGCAGCTTGGGCGGGAGGAACACCGGGGAGCTGTTTTTT. The rearrangement joins TRBV5-1 to TRBJ2-2, with 7 positions matching TRBD2. V shed 0 bases and J 1 base; nucleotides not matched to a gene: 0. The CDR3 loop spans 15 amino acids. CDR1 is SGHRS, CDR2 YFSETQ, per germline.

The chain employs TRBV29-1 and TRBJ1-1; D is unresolved. Trimming pared 1 base from V and 8 bases from J, leaving 8 bases between. Looked up from germline, CDR1 is SQVTM and CDR2 is ANQGSEA. The CDR3 spans 11 residues. The CDR3 DNA sequence: TGCAGCGTTGAAGGAGGTGCGGAAGCTTTCTTT. This gives the protein CSVEGGAEAFF.

The chain couples TRBV2 to TRBJ2-2; 7 bases are shared with TRBD1. CDR3 length: 14 amino acids. J was trimmed by 2 bases and V by 6 bases; bases with no gene match: 3. The germline CDR1 and CDR2 sequences are SNHLY and FYNNEI. The CDR3 region is CASRDRVNTGELFF. CDR3 DNA: TGTGCCAGCAGAGACAGGGTCAACACCGGGGAGCTGTTTTTT.